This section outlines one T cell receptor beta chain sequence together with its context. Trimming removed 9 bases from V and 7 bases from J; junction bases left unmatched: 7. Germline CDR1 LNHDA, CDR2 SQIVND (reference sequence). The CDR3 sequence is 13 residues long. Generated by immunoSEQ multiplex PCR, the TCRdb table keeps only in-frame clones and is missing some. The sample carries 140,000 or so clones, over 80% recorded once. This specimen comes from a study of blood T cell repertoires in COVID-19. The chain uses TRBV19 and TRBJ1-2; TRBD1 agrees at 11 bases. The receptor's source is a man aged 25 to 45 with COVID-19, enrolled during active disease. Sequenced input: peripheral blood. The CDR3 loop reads CASGNGQGAGYTF. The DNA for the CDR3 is TGTGCCAGCGGCAATGGACAGGGGGCTGGCTACACCTTC.